The sequence of this T cell receptor beta chain was determined in a study of OX40 agonist ivuxolimab in advanced cancers. Whole-study findings and limits: Among the nonresponders, some also had low normalized T-cell clonal expansion. Averaging showed that CD8+ T cells had more expanded clones than CD4+ did.

Produced via immunoSEQ multiplex PCR; TCRdb's table is partial and in-frame only. The sample has approximately 30,000 clones; roughly 82% are singletons. Regarding this clone: The antigen is unknown.

Deletions cut 0 bases from V and 0 bases from J, with 11 bases between. Germline-derived CDR1 and CDR2 are MNHEY and SMNVEV (reference sequence). The CDR3 covers 16 residues. The chain uses TRBV27 and TRBJ2-5; perhaps D is TRBD1 or TRBD2 (6 bases each). The source was CD4+ or CD8+ T cells sorted from blood, collected in a trial of the OX40 agonist ivuxolimab. This TCR was sampled from an adult with an advanced solid tumor such as melanoma, head and neck, liver or kidney cancer. The chain's CDR3 is CASSLSGGRDQETQYF. The DNA of the CDR3 is TGTGCCAGCAGTTTATCGGGGGGCCGAGACCAAGAGACCCAGTACTTC.